This entry describes one T cell receptor (beta chain). This table comes from immunoSEQ multiplex PCR, and its TCRdb copy is limited to in-frame clones, with some not included. Here the sample spans some 180,000 clones, around 90% being singletons. These data come from a study of blood T cell repertoires in COVID-19. Study overall: Donors in the United States, Italy and Spain gave samples during acute or convalescent COVID-19. T cells, B-cell-depleted T cells, or PBMCs provided the cDNA or gDNA that served as material.

The germline gives CDR1 MNHEY, CDR2 SVGAGI. With 4 bases clipped from V and 4 bases from J, the junction kept 7 bases outside the gene matches. CDR3 length: 16 residues. The V call is TRBV6-5, the J call TRBJ2-3; 11 positions match TRBD1. The TCR originated in a man aged 40-50 years with acute or convalescent COVID-19. Sequenced input: peripheral blood. The CDR3 region is CASSWAGTGGPDTQYF. The DNA for the CDR3 is TGTGCCAGCAGTTGGGCCGGGACAGGGGGACCAGATACGCAGTATTTT.